These 20 T cell receptor beta chains were sequenced from one sample in a study of OX40 agonist ivuxolimab in advanced cancers. Repertoires were generated with immunoSEQ multiplex PCR, while TCRdb's copy carries only in-frame clones and drops some. Of approximately 32,000 clones in the sample, approximately 89% were seen once. Material: CD4+ or CD8+ T cells sorted from blood, obtained in a trial of the OX40 agonist ivuxolimab. These receptor sequences come from an adult with an advanced solid tumor such as melanoma, head and neck, liver or kidney cancer.

This clone was found once. J is TRBJ1-2 and V is TRBV2; 10 bases are a match to TRBD1. The CDR3 is 15 residues long. Germline CDR1 SNHLY, CDR2 FYNNEI. V was clipped by 6 bases and J by 12 bases; unmatched bases: 16. In DNA form, the CDR3 reads TGTGCCAGCAGCCTTTTTCTACCGGGACAGGGGACTAACACCTTC. This encodes CASSLFLPGQGTNTF.

The J gene is TRBJ1-5, the V gene TRBV5-1; D ambiguous. Trimming removed 4 bases at V and 5 bases at J, with 4 bases between. The V gene's germline CDR1 is SGHRS and CDR2 YFSETQ. The CDR3 runs to 11 residues. In DNA form, the CDR3 reads TGCGCCAGCAGCCTGGATCAGCCCCAGCATTTT. This translates into CASSLDQPQHF. Complete variable domain (other parts from reference TRBV5-1 and TRBJ1-5): KAGVTQTPRYLIKTRGQQVTLSCSPISGHRSVSWYQQTPGQGLQFLFEYFSETQRNKGNFPGRFSGRQFSNSRSEMNVSTLELGDSALYLCASSLDQPQHFGDGTRLSIL.

The V call is TRBV27, the J call TRBJ1-2; D not certain. Germline V lookup: CDR1 MNHEY, CDR2 SMNVEV (reference sequence). The V gene lost 3 bases and the J gene lost 1 base, with 9 bases spanning the gap. The CDR3 consists of 14 residues. The CDR3 DNA follows: TGTGCCAGCAGTTTTCGTCACGATAACTATGGCTACACCTTC. This translates into CASSFRHDNYGYTF.

The chain has TRBV27 and TRBJ2-1; the match to TRBD2 covers 9 bases. CDR3 length: 16 residues. J gave up 3 bases and V 2 bases, and 5 bases lay outside the gene matches. Germline CDR1 is MNHEY and CDR2 is SMNVEV (reference sequence). The CDR3 bases are TGTGCCAGCAGTTTAGGGCTAGCGGGATTCTACAATGAGCAGTTCTTC. Translated, it gives CASSLGLAGFYNEQFF.

The chain joins TRBV27 to TRBJ1-4; the match to TRBD1 covers 10 bases. CDR3 length equals 15 residues. CDR1 and CDR2 from the germline V gene are MNHEY and SMNVEV (reference sequence). The trim removed 6 bases at V and 7 bases at J, leaving 8 bases unmatched. CDR3 nucleotide sequence: TGTGCCAGCAGACCTCTGGGACAGGGGTTTGAAAAACTGTTTTTT. It is translated as CASRPLGQGFEKLFF.

The CDR3 loop reads CASSLQGEGNTEAFF. The CDR3 DNA reads as TGTGCCAGCAGCTTGCAGGGGGAAGGGAACACTGAAGCTTTCTTT. The J gene is TRBJ1-1, the V gene TRBV5-8; 7 bases fit TRBD1. This CDR3 region has 15 residues. Trimming at V came to 1 base and at J to 1 base, leaving 4 bases not matched to a gene. The germline gives CDR1 SGHTS, CDR2 YDEGEE.

The chain couples TRBV30 to TRBJ1-2; D not certain. Trimming shortened V by 4 bases and J by 6 bases, and 15 bases separated the two germline ends. CDR3 length: 13 residues. Germline V gene sequence: CDR1 GTSNPN, CDR2 SVGIG (reference sequence). The CDR3 DNA is TGTGCCTGGAACGTTGGGCCTGCGGATGGCTACACCTTC. This codes for CAWNVGPADGYTF.

This clone was seen once. The CDR3 protein is CASSSRGGTEAFF. The CDR3 coding sequence is TGTGCCAGCAGCTCGCGAGGGGGCACTGAAGCTTTCTTT. The rearrangement uses TRBV7-9 and TRBJ1-1, with a possible D match to TRBD1 (6 bases). The CDR3 is 13 amino acids. Germline values: CDR1 SEHNR, CDR2 FQNEAQ (reference sequence). V was cut by 4 bases and J by 4 bases, with 10 bases left in between.

V gene TRBV2 combines with J gene TRBJ1-2; 9 nucleotides align to TRBD1. V was clipped by 6 bases and J by 6 bases; unmatched bases: 8. Germline lookup yields CDR1 SNHLY and CDR2 FYNNEI. This CDR3 is 14 amino acids long. CDR3 nucleotide sequence: TGTGCCAGCAGAATTCCGGGACAGGGAGATGGCTACACCTTC. This codes for CASRIPGQGDGYTF.

V and J are TRBV6-6 and TRBJ2-7; 9 nucleotides match TRBD2. Trimming at V came to 0 bases and at J to 3 bases, leaving 6 bases not matched to a gene. CDR3 size: 16 residues. CDR1 is MNHNY, CDR2 SVGAGI, per germline (reference sequence). In DNA form, the CDR3 reads TGTGCCAGCAGTTACTCGAGCGGGAGGTCTCTCTACGAGCAGTACTTC. It yields the protein CASSYSSGRSLYEQYF.

This chain joins TRBV5-4 and TRBJ2-3; D call uncertain. Germline-derived CDR1 and CDR2 are SGHNT and YYREEE (reference sequence). The length of the CDR3 is 15 residues. Trimming left V 4 bases short and J 1 base short, with 13 bases between. In DNA form, the CDR3 reads TGTGCCAGCAGCCATGAGGCCACCCGCACAGATACGCAGTATTTT. This encodes CASSHEATRTDTQYF.

The chain uses TRBV10-1 and TRBJ2-3; perhaps TRBD2 as D (6 bases). The CDR3 totals 15 residues. Trimming removed 0 bases from V and 2 bases from J, with 9 bases in between. Germline CDR1 WNHNN, CDR2 SYGVQD (reference sequence). CDR3 sequence reads: CASSESIAVTDTQYF. The CDR3 region has the DNA TGCGCCAGCAGTGAGTCGATAGCGGTCACAGATACGCAGTATTTT.

The chain is built from TRBV6-1 and TRBJ2-3; no reliable D call. The length of the CDR3 is 12 residues. Trimming removed 7 bases from V and 4 bases from J, with 9 bases in between. The germline V gene encodes CDR1 MNHNS and CDR2 SASEGT. The CDR3 here is CASTRLADTQYF. DNA of the CDR3: TGTGCCAGCACCCGACTGGCAGATACGCAGTATTTT.

This rearrangement joins TRBV7-2 to TRBJ2-1; no clear D gene. Trimming removed 5 bases from V and 4 bases from J, with 9 bases in between. In germline, CDR1 is SGHTA, CDR2 FQGNSA. The CDR3 loop spans 13 amino acids. The CDR3 protein is CASSPERYNEQFF. CDR3 coding DNA: TGTGCCAGCAGCCCTGAGAGATACAATGAGCAGTTCTTC.

CDR3 DNA sequence: TGTGCCAGCAGCGCGGAGACAGGTGGGTACACTGAAGCTTTCTTT. Translated, it gives CASSAETGGYTEAFF. The chain recombines TRBV9 with TRBJ1-1, with D perhaps TRBD1 (6 bases). This CDR3 comprises 15 residues. V was cut by 3 bases and J by 3 bases, with 15 bases left in between. The germline gives CDR1 SGDLS, CDR2 YYNGEE.

Written as DNA, the CDR3 is TGCGCCAGCAGCCAAGTCCTGGGACAGGGGCTATACGAGCAGTACTTC. This codes for CASSQVLGQGLYEQYF. The chain uses TRBV4-1 and TRBJ2-7; 10 nucleotides align to TRBD1. This CDR3 spans 16 amino acids. Germline V gives CDR1 MGHRA, CDR2 YSYEKL. Trimming took 1 base from V and 4 from J; bases not matched to a gene: 7.

V gene TRBV6-5 combines with J gene TRBJ2-7; a possible D gene is TRBD2 (5 bases). CDR3 length equals 13 residues. Trimming cost V 2 bases and J 2 bases, with 7 bases left between them. The germline CDR1 and CDR2 sequences are MNHEY and SVGAGI. DNA for the CDR3: TGTGCCAGCAGTTACGCGGGCCCCTACGAGCAGTACTTC. Protein: CASSYAGPYEQYF.

The gene calls are TRBV7-9 and TRBJ2-5; 7 bases agree with TRBD2. The CDR3 totals 14 residues. The J segment lost 4 bases and the V segment lost 5 bases, leaving 7 bases of the junction unmatched. Germline CDR1 and CDR2: SEHNR and FQNEAQ (reference sequence). CDR3 coding DNA: TGTGCCAGCAGCCCCGGACTAGTAGTAGAGACCCAGTACTTC. Amino acids: CASSPGLVVETQYF. The full variable domain, completed using reference TRBV7-9 and TRBJ2-5, is DTGVSQNPRHKITKRGQNVTFRCDPISEHNRLYWYRQTLGQGPEFLTYFQNEAQLEKSRLLSDRFSAERPKGSFSTLEIQRTEQGDSAMYLCASSPGLVVETQYFGPGTRLLVL.

This chain connects TRBV6-4 to TRBJ1-2; D not certain. The germline V gene encodes CDR1 MRHNA and CDR2 SNTAGT. This CDR3 comprises 14 residues. V lost 6 bases, J lost 4 bases, and 15 bases lay in between. CDR3 region: CASRVTATSYGYTF. The CDR3 DNA follows: TGTGCCAGCAGGGTCACGGCCACTTCCTATGGCTACACCTTC.

This sequence joins TRBV11-3 and TRBJ2-5, with TRBD2 matching 9 bases. The CDR3 is 14 residues long. V was pared by 5 bases and J by 5 bases, with 6 bases of the junction left unmatched. Germline V gene sequence: CDR1 SGHNT, CDR2 YENEEA. The CDR3 loop reads CASSPRTSVETQYF. The CDR3 nucleotides read TGTGCCAGCAGCCCAAGGACTAGCGTTGAGACCCAGTACTTC.